The 24 T cell receptor beta chains listed next were all sequenced from one sample in a study of T cells in Graves' hyperthyroidism and ophthalmopathy. TCR beta CDR3 regions were amplified from RNA. The HTBI primer set served for first-round RT-PCR of the TCR CDR3. TCRdb reanalysed the multiplex PCR reads using MiXCR and keeps one entry per CDR3 protein. The data show about 59,000 distinct CDR3 sequences, roughly half seen once. Material: blood. The source is a woman aged 55-69 years with Graves' ophthalmopathy.

This clonotype rates as medium-sized (0.01 to 0.1%). The chain links TRBV20-1 to TRBJ2-3; D is unresolved. The CDR3 is 12 residues long. Trimming took off 2 bases at V and 4 bases at J, with 7 bases between the two ends. Germline lookup yields CDR1 DFQATT and CDR2 SNEGSKA (reference sequence). The CDR3 DNA sequence: TGCAGTGCTAGATTCCGGGCAGATACGCAGTATTTT. Encoded protein: CSARFRADTQYF.

The rearrangement uses TRBV19 and TRBJ2-3; 7 bases fit TRBD2. The trim removed 5 bases at V and 0 bases at J, leaving 2 bases unmatched. The germline gives CDR1 LNHDA, CDR2 SQIVND (reference sequence). The CDR3 contains 14 residues. CDR3 sequence (DNA): TGTGCCAGTAGTTTTAGCGGGAGCACAGATACGCAGTATTTT. Its translation: CASSFSGSTDTQYF.

This clonotype has at least ten counts. This chain joins TRBV12-3 or TRBV12-4 and TRBJ2-1; D is unclear. V lost 5 bases to trimming and J lost 4 bases, with 9 bases between them. CDR3 length: 13 residues. The CDR3 reads CASSPGQYNEQFF. CDR3 DNA sequence: TGTGCCAGCAGTCCCGGGCAGTACAATGAGCAGTTCTTC.

The chain uses TRBV20-1 and TRBJ2-7, with TRBD1 matching 9 bases. CDR3 length: 15 residues. Germline lookup yields CDR1 DFQATT and CDR2 SNEGSKA (reference sequence). The trim removed 3 bases at V and 3 bases at J, leaving 9 bases unmatched. The CDR3 nucleotides read TGCAGTGCTAGCTCCGGGACAGGGTCTTTCTACGAGCAGTACTTC. Translating gives CSASSGTGSFYEQYF.

The rearrangement links TRBV29-1 to TRBJ1-2; D call uncertain. Germline lookup yields CDR1 SQVTM and CDR2 ANQGSEA. The CDR3 length is 12 residues. V was shortened by 8 bases and J by 0 bases, with 10 bases between the two germline ends. This chain's CDR3 is CSCQEPNYGYTF. The CDR3 nucleotides are TGCAGCTGCCAGGAACCTAACTATGGCTACACCTTC. Looking up the rest from reference TRBV29-1 and TRBJ1-2 gives the full variable domain: SAVISQKPSRDICQRGTSLTIQCQVDSQVTMMFWYRQQPGQSLTLIATANQGSEATYESGFVIDKFPISRPNLTFSTLTVSNMSPEDSSIYLCSCQEPNYGYTFGSGTRLTVV.

This clonotype showed up many times. Possible read error: a much larger clone is one base away. Lacking the conserved final phenylalanine or tryptophan, this CDR3 likely reflects a read error. The rearrangement uses TRBV19 and TRBJ1-2; D uncertain. Trimming stripped 3 bases from V and 5 bases from J, with 13 bases between. This CDR3 is built from 14 residues. In germline, CDR1 is LNHDA, CDR2 SQIVND (reference sequence). CDR3 sequence (DNA): TGTGCCAGTAGTATTATCGGAATCTCATATGGCTACACCTTA. The encoded protein is CASSIIGISYGYTL.

This clonotype was counted at least ten times. The chain has TRBV6-2 or TRBV6-3 and TRBJ1-2, with TRBD1 matching 11 bases. From germline, CDR1 is MNHEY and CDR2 SVGEGT. The CDR3 is 15 residues long. V lost 0 bases to trimming and J lost 4 bases; unmatched junction nucleotides: 1. The CDR3 is CASSYSGTGGYGYTF. The CDR3 DNA reads TGTGCCAGCAGTTACTCCGGGACAGGGGGCTATGGCTACACCTTC.

This CDR3 reads CSHTRNTDTQYF. CDR3 nucleotide sequence: TGCAGCCACACTAGGAACACAGATACGCAGTATTTT. This chain connects TRBV29-1 to TRBJ2-3, with D tentatively TRBD2 (5 bases). This CDR3 has 12 residues. V lost 8 bases, J lost 2 bases, and 11 bases lay in between. Germline V gene data show CDR1 as SQVTM and CDR2 as ANQGSEA.

This clonotype ranks as medium-sized. The rearrangement joins TRBV7-9 to TRBJ1-4; the D gene is possibly TRBD1 (5 bases). The CDR3 is 15 residues long. Trimming removed 1 base from V and 8 bases from J, with 14 bases in between. From germline, CDR1 is SEHNR and CDR2 FQNEAQ (reference sequence). The CDR3 sequence: CASSLVGRNGEKLFF. CDR3 coding DNA: TGTGCCAGCAGCTTAGTGGGACGAAACGGCGAAAAACTGTTTTTT. The variable domain in full, completed from reference TRBV7-9 and TRBJ1-4, reads DTGVSQNPRHKITKRGQNVTFRCDPISEHNRLYWYRQTLGQGPEFLTYFQNEAQLEKSRLLSDRFSAERPKGSFSTLEIQRTEQGDSAMYLCASSLVGRNGEKLFFGSGTQLSVL.

A note on this clonotype: This CDR3 is missing its conserved last phenylalanine or tryptophan, likely due to a read error. The chain uses TRBV11-2 and TRBJ2-1; D not resolved. V lost 0 bases, J lost 3 bases, and 9 bases lay in between. Germline-derived CDR1 and CDR2 are SGHAT and FQNNGV. This CDR3 has 15 residues. The CDR3 is CASSLDRGVYNEQFL. The CDR3 DNA follows: TGTGCCAGCAGCTTAGATCGTGGAGTCTACAATGAGCAGTTCCTC.

The chain carries TRBV7-8 and TRBJ1-4; D remains unclear. The V gene lost 1 base and the J gene lost 5 bases, with 8 bases spanning the gap. The CDR3 is 14 amino acids. Germline lookup yields CDR1 SGHVS and CDR2 FQNEAQ. The CDR3 coding sequence is TGTGCCAGCAGCTTAGACGGGCTAAATGAAAAACTGTTTTTT. Translated: CASSLDGLNEKLFF.

The rearrangement links TRBV7-3 to TRBJ2-2; D might be TRBD1 or TRBD2, each matching 5 bases. CDR1 is SGHTA and CDR2 is FQGTGA in the germline V gene. V lost 1 base and J 5 bases, leaving 17 bases between the germline ends. The CDR3 extends over 17 amino acids. In DNA form, the CDR3 reads TGTGCCAGCAGCTTAAGTTATGGGGGAGAGGCGACCGGGGAGCTGTTTTTT. Translation gives CASSLSYGGEATGELFF. Filled out from reference TRBV7-3 and TRBJ2-2, the complete variable domain reads GAGVSQTPSNKVTEKGKYVELRCDPISGHTALYWYRQSLGQGPEFLIYFQGTGAADDSGLPNDRFFAVRPEGSVSTLKIQRTERGDSAVYLCASSLSYGGEATGELFFGEGSRLTVL.

This clonotype was counted at least ten times. This sequence joins TRBV6-4 and TRBJ1-1; a possible D gene is TRBD1 (6 bases). The CDR3 contains 17 residues. The V and J ends lost 5 bases and 3 bases respectively, with 22 bases between them. The germline CDR1 and CDR2 sequences are MRHNA and SNTAGT. CDR3 region: CASSPRGGETVDTEAFF. The CDR3 DNA sequence: TGTGCCAGCAGTCCGCGAGGGGGGGAGACGGTCGACACTGAAGCTTTCTTT.

The chain carries TRBV9 and TRBJ1-2; a possible D gene is TRBD1 (5 bases). CDR1 is SGDLS, CDR2 YYNGEE, per germline. V lost 2 bases to trimming and J lost 6 bases, with 14 bases between them. The CDR3 runs 14 residues. The CDR3 protein is CASSVGGVTNGYTF. The CDR3, as DNA: TGTGCCAGCAGCGTGGGGGGGGTTACTAATGGCTACACCTTC.

At least ten counts were recorded for this clonotype. The rearrangement uses TRBV20-1 and TRBJ2-1; 13 bases are shared with TRBD2. Germline assignment: CDR1 DFQATT and CDR2 SNEGSKA (reference sequence). V was clipped by 6 bases and J by 5 bases; unmatched bases: 10. The CDR3 runs to 16 residues. The CDR3 sequence is CSATPGLAGFHNEQFF. The CDR3 coding sequence is TGCAGTGCCACCCCGGGACTAGCGGGGTTTCACAATGAGCAGTTCTTC.

This clonotype came up many times. J is TRBJ2-7 and V is TRBV5-1, with no clear D. This CDR3 has 13 amino acids. Per the germline V gene, CDR1 is SGHRS and CDR2 is YFSETQ. Trimming pared 4 bases from V and 6 bases from J, leaving 14 bases between. The CDR3 DNA sequence: TGCGCCAGCAGCCCACGGGCCCCCAGCGAGCAGTACTTC. Protein sequence: CASSPRAPSEQYF.

With regard to this clonotype: A read error may produce the germline difference seen at one junction end. The chain employs TRBV6-6 and TRBJ2-5; 7 nucleotides align to TRBD2. The CDR3 spans 14 residues. Germline V lookup: CDR1 MNHNY, CDR2 SVGAGI (reference sequence). The CDR3 nucleotides read TGTGCTAGCACGGTGGCGGGGGAGATACAGAACAAGTACTTC. Translation: CASTVAGEIQNKYF.

Regarding this clonotype: Just one base apart from a much larger clone, this may be a read error. The chain couples TRBV28 to TRBJ1-5, with D unclear. V lost 6 bases and J lost 3, with 18 bases in between. The CDR3 totals 16 residues. In germline, CDR1 is MDHEN, CDR2 SYDVKM. DNA of the CDR3: TGTGCCAGCAGCTCCTCCGATAGAAGATTCAATCAGCCCCAGCATTTT. The encoded protein is CASSSSDRRFNQPQHF.

Many counts were recorded for this clonotype. This may stem from a read error, because a much larger clone lies one nucleotide away. The gene calls are TRBV5-6 and TRBJ1-2; D uncertain. Per germline, CDR1 SGHDT and CDR2 YYEEEE. The CDR3 is 14 amino acids. Trimming took off 1 base at V and 4 bases at J, with 11 bases between the two ends. CDR3 DNA: TGTGCCAGCAGCTTGAGATACGGAGCCTATGGCTACACCTTC. It codes for CASSLRYGAYGYTF.

The chain employs TRBV7-9 and TRBJ2-3, with a tentative D call TRBD1 (5 bases). This CDR3 region has 15 residues. Trimming cost V 0 bases and J 5 bases, with 12 bases left between them. Germline CDR1 SEHNR, CDR2 FQNEAQ (reference sequence). In DNA, the CDR3 is TGTGCCAGCAGCTTAGCGGTGGGCAGGGAAGATACGCAGTATTTT. This codes for CASSLAVGREDTQYF.

This chain uses TRBV20-1 with TRBJ1-2; 7 bases align to TRBD1. This CDR3 contains 13 residues. Looked up from germline, CDR1 is DFQATT and CDR2 is SNEGSKA (reference sequence). Trimming took 3 bases from V and 8 from J; bases not matched to a gene: 9. CDR3 sequence: CSASARQGMGYTF. In nucleotides, the CDR3 is TGCAGTGCTAGTGCGAGACAGGGTATGGGCTACACCTTC.

This clonotype showed up many times. This chain's CDR3 is CASSESSGGDYNEQFF. As DNA, the CDR3 is TGTGCCAGCAGTGAATCTAGCGGGGGGGATTACAATGAGCAGTTCTTC. V and J are TRBV6-1 and TRBJ2-1; 12 bases match TRBD2. The CDR3 covers 16 residues. The J segment lost 4 bases and the V segment lost 2 bases, leaving 3 bases of the junction unmatched. Germline values: CDR1 MNHNS, CDR2 SASEGT.

The chain couples TRBV25-1 to TRBJ2-6; D gene ambiguous. The CDR3 is made up of 16 amino acids. V was trimmed by 3 bases and J by 0 bases, leaving 9 bases between them. Germline CDR1 is MGHDK and CDR2 is SYGVNS. CDR3 residues: CASSDSRASGANVLTF. The CDR3 DNA is TGTGCCAGCAGTGACTCACGGGCCTCTGGGGCCAACGTCCTGACTTTC.

V is TRBV20-1 and J is TRBJ2-3, with TRBD2 matching over 9 bases. Germline V gene lookup returns CDR1 DFQATT and CDR2 SNEGSKA (reference sequence). The CDR3 has 14 amino acids. Trimming removed 1 base from V and 11 bases from J; junction bases left unmatched: 10. CDR3 DNA sequence: TGCAGTGCTAGAGGACTAGCGGACCACAATGAGCAGTATTTT. Translated: CSARGLADHNEQYF.